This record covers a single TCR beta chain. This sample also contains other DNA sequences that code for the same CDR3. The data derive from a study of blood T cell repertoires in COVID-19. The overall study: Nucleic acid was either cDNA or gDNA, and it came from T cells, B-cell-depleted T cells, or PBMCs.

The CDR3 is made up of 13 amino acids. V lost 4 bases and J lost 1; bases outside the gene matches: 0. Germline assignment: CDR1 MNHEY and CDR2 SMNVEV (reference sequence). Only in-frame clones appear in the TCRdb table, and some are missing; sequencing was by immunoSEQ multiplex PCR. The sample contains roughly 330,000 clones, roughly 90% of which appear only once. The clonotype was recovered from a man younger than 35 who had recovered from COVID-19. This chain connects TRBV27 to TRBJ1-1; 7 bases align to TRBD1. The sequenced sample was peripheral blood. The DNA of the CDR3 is TGTGCCAGCAGTTGGACAGGGAACACTGAAGCTTTCTTT. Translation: CASSWTGNTEAFF.